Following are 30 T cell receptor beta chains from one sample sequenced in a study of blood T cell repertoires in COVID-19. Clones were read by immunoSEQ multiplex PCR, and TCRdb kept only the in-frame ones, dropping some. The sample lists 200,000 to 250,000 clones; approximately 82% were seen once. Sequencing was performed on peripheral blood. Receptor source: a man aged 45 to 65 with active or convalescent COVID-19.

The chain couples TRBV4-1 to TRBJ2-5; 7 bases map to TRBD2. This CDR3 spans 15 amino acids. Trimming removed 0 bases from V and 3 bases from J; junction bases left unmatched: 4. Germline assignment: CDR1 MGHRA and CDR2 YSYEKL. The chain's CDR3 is CASSQDLLAEETQYF. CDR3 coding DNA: TGCGCCAGCAGCCAAGATTTGCTAGCGGAAGAGACCCAGTACTTC.

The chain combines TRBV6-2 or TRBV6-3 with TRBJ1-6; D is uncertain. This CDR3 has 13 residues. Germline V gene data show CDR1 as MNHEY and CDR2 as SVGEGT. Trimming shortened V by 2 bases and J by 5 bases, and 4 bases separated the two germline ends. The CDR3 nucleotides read TGTGCCAGCAGTTACCGGGATAATTCACCCCTCCACTTT. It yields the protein CASSYRDNSPLHF.

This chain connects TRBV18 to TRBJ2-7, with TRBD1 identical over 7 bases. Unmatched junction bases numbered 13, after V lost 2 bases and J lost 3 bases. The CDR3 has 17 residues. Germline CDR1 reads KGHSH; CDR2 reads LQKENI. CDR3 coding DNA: TGTGCCAGCTCACCAAATGGTGGCAGGGGGATAAGCTACGAGCAGTACGTC. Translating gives CASSPNGGRGISYEQYV.

CDR3 region: CASSLGQGARYTEAFF. The CDR3 DNA is TGTGCCAGCAGCTTAGGTCAGGGGGCGCGGTACACTGAAGCTTTCTTT. The chain carries TRBV7-6 and TRBJ1-1, with TRBD1 matching over 8 bases. The V gene end was trimmed by 1 base and the J gene end by 3 bases; junction bases not matched to a gene: 7. The CDR3 runs to 16 residues. Germline V CDR1 and CDR2: SGHVS, FNYEAQ. Full variable domain (remainder filled in from reference TRBV7-6 and TRBJ1-1): GAGVSQSPRYKVTKRGQDVALRCDPISGHVSLYWYRQALGQGPEFLTYFNYEAQQDKSGLPNDRFSAERPEGSISTLTIQRTEQRDSAMYRCASSLGQGARYTEAFFGQGTRLTVV.

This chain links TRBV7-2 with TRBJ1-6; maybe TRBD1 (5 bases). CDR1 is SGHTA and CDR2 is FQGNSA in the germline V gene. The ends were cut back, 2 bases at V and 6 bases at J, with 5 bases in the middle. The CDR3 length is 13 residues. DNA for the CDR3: TGTGCCAGCAGCTTACAGGGTAATTCACCCCTCCACTTT. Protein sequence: CASSLQGNSPLHF. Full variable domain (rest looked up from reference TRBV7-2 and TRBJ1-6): GAGVSQSPSNKVTEKGKDVELRCDPISGHTALYWYRQSLGQGLEFLIYFQGNSAPDKSGLPSDRFSAERTGGSVSTLTIQRTQQEDSAVYLCASSLQGNSPLHFGNGTRLTVT.

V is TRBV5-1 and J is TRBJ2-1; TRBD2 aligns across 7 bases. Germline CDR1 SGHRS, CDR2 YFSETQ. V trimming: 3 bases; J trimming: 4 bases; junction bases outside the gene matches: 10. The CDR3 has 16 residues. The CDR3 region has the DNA TGCGCCAGCAGCTCAGGACGGCTAGCGGATTACAATGAGCAGTTCTTC. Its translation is CASSSGRLADYNEQFF.

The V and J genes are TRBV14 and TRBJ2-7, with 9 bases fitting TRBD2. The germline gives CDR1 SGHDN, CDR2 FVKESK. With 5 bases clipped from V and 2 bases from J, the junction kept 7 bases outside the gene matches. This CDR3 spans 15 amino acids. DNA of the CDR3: TGTGCCAGCAGCTATGCGGGCGGGAGGGCCTACGAGCAGTACTTC. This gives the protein CASSYAGGRAYEQYF.

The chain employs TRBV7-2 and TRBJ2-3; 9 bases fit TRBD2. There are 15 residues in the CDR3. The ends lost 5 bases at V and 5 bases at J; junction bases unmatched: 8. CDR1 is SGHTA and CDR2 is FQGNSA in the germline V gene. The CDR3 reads CASSQIAGVQDTQYF. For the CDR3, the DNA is TGTGCCAGCAGCCAAATAGCGGGGGTCCAAGATACGCAGTATTTT.

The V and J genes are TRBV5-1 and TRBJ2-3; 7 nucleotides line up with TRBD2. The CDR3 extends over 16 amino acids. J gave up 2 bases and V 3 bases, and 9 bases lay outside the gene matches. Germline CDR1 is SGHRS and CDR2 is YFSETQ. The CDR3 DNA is TGCGCCAGCAGCTCGCGGGGACTAATGAACACAGATACGCAGTATTTT. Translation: CASSSRGLMNTDTQYF.

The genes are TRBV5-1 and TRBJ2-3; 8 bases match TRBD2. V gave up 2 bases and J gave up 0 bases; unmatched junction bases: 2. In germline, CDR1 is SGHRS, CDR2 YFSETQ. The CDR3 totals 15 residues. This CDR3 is CASSFASGSTDTQYF. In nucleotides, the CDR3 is TGCGCCAGCAGCTTTGCTAGCGGGAGCACAGATACGCAGTATTTT.

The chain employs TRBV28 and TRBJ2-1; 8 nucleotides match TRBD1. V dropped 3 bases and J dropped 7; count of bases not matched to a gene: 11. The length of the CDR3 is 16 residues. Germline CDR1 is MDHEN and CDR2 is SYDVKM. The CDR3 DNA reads TGTGCCAGCAGTTTCGTCCCAGGGGGCACGGGAAATGAGCAGTTCTTC. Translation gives CASSFVPGGTGNEQFF.

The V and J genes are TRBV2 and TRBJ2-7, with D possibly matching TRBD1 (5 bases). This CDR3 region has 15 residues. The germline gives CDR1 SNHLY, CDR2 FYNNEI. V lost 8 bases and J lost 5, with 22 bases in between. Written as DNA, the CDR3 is TGTGCCAGCGTGGGCAGGTCGGGTCTAGGGGACGAGCAGTACTTC. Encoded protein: CASVGRSGLGDEQYF.

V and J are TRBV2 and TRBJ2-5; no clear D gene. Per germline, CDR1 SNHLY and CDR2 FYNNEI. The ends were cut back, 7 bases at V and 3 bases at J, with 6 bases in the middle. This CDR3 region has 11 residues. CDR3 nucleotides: TGTGCCAGCAAACAGAAAGAGACCCAGTACTTC. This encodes CASKQKETQYF.

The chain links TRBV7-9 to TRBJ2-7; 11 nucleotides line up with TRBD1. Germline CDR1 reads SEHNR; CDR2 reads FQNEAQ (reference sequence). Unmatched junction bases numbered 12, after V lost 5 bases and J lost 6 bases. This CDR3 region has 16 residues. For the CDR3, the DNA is TGTGCCAGCAGCCCTACCCCGGGACAGGGGGTTGTCGAGCAGTACGTC. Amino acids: CASSPTPGQGVVEQYV.

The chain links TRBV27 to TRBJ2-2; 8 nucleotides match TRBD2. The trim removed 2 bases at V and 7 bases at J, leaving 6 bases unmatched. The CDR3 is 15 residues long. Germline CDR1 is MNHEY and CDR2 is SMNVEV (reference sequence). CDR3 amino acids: CASSLEAGGGGELFF. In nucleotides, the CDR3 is TGTGCCAGCAGTTTAGAGGCGGGAGGAGGCGGGGAGCTGTTTTTT.

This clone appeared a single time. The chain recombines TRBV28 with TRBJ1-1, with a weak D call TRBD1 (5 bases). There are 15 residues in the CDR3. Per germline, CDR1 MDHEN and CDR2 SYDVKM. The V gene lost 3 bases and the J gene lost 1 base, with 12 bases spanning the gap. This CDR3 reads CASSLKGGANTEAFF. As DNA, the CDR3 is TGTGCCAGCAGTTTGAAGGGAGGGGCGAACACTGAAGCTTTCTTT.

For the CDR3, the DNA is TGTGCCAGTAGTATCTATATGGGCTACCCGCAGTTCTTC. Protein: CASSIYMGYPQFF. V and J are TRBV19 and TRBJ2-1; no clear D. This CDR3 region has 13 residues. Trimming shortened V by 3 bases and J by 12 bases, and 15 bases separated the two germline ends. Germline CDR1 reads LNHDA; CDR2 reads SQIVND (reference sequence).

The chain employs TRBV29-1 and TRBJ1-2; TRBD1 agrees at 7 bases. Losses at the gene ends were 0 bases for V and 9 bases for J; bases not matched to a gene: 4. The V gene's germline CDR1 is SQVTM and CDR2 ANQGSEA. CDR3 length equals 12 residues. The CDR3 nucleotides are TGCAGCGTTGAAGAGACAGGGTTGAGCTACACCTTC. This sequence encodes CSVEETGLSYTF.

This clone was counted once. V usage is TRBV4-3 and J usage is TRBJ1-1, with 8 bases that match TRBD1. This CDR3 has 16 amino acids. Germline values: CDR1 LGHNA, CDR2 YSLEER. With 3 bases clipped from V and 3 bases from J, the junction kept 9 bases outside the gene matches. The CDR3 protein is CASSHLRGRGDTEAFF. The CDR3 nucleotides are TGCGCCAGCAGCCATCTCAGGGGGCGCGGGGACACTGAAGCTTTCTTT.

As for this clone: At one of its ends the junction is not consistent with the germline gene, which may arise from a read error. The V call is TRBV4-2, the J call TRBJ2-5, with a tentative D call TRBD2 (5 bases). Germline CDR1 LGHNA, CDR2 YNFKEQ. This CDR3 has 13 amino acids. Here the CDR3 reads CASSQVGTSGVDF. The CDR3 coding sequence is TGTGCCAGCAGCCAAGTCGGAACTAGTGGTGTCGACTTC.

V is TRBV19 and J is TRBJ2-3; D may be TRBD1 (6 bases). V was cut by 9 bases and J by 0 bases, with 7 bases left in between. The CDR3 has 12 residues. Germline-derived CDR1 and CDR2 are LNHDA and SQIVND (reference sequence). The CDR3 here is CASGQSTDTQYF. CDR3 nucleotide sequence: TGTGCCAGCGGACAGAGCACAGATACGCAGTATTTT.

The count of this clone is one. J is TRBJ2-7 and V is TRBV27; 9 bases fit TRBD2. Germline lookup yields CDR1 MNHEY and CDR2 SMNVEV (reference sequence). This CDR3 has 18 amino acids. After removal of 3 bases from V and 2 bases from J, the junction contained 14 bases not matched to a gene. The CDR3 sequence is CASSFGSASGDQTYEQYV. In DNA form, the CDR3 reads TGTGCCAGCAGTTTTGGTTCGGCTAGCGGGGACCAAACCTACGAGCAGTACGTC.

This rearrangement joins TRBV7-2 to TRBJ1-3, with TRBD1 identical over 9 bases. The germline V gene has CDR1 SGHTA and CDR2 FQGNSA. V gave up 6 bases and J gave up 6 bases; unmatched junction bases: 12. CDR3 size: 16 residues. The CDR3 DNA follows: TGTGCCAGCAGTTGGGTGGGGACAGGGATGGAAAACACCATATATTTT. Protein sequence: CASSWVGTGMENTIYF.

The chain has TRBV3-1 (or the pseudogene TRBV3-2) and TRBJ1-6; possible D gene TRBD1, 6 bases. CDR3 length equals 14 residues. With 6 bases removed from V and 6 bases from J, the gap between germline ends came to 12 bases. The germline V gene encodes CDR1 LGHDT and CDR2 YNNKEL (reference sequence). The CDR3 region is CASSDRFSNSPLHF. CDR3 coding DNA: TGTGCCAGCAGTGACAGGTTTAGTAATTCACCCCTCCACTTT.

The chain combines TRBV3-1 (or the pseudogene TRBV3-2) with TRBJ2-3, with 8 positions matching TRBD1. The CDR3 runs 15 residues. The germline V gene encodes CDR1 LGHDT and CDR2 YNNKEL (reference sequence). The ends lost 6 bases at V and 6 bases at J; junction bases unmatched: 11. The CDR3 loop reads CASSYRTGSVDTQYF. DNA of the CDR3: TGTGCCAGCAGTTATCGGACAGGGTCTGTGGATACGCAGTATTTT.

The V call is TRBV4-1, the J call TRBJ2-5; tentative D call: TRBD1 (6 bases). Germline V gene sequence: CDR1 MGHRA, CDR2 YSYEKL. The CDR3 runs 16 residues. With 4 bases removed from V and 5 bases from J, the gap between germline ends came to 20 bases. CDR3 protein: CASSLQTGSPWETQYF. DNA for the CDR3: TGCGCCAGCAGCCTACAGACAGGCTCCCCTTGGGAGACCCAGTACTTC.

CDR3 in amino acids: CASSQANYGYTF. The CDR3 region has the DNA TGCGCCAGCAGCCAAGCAAACTATGGCTACACCTTC. V and J are TRBV4-1 and TRBJ1-2; D gene unclear. CDR1 is MGHRA and CDR2 is YSYEKL in the germline V gene. V lost 1 base and J 2 bases, leaving 2 bases between the germline ends. The CDR3 extends over 12 amino acids.

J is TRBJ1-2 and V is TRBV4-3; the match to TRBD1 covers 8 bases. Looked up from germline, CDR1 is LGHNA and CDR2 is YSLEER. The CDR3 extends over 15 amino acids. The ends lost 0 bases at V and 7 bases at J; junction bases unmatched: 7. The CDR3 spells CASSQEAGGAGGYTF. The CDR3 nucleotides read TGCGCCAGCAGCCAAGAGGCAGGGGGCGCGGGTGGCTACACCTTC.

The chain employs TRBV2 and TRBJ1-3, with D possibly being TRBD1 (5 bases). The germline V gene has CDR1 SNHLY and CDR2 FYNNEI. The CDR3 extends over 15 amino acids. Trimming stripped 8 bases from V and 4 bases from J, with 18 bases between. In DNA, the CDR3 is TGTGCCAGCCGGGGGAGGGAGCTCCCGGGAAACACCATATATTTT. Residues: CASRGRELPGNTIYF.

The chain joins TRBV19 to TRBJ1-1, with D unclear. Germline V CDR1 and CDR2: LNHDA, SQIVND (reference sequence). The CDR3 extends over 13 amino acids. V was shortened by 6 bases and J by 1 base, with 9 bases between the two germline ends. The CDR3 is CASSRTANTEAFF. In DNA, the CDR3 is TGTGCCAGTAGCCGTACAGCGAACACTGAAGCTTTCTTT.